This is a list of T cell receptor beta chains from one sample in a study of technical replicates of blood from a few donors. Sequenced by immunoSEQ multiplex PCR; TCRdb stores in-frame clones only, minus some. The sample lists about 97,000 clones; approximately 94% were seen once. The source material was T cells isolated from PBMCs. The source is a human donor in good health. Each CDR3 is given with its conserved first and last residue.

TRBJ2-7 | TRBV29-1 | CSVGYAYEQYF
TRBJ2-7 | TRBV27 | CASSLGQGNYEQYF
TRBJ2-6 | TRBV5-6 | CASSRPGQGAPGANVLTF
TRBJ2-5 | TRBV19 | CASSIRQGGETQYF
TRBJ2-3 | TRBV18 | CASSTITTGMTSGSGWGTDTQYF
TRBJ2-2 | TRBV29-1 | CSVERGAGGTGELFF
TRBJ2-3 | TRBV9 | CASSVGEGLAGGVNTQYF
TRBJ2-1 | TRBV9 | CASSASGTTNNEQFF
TRBJ1-1 | TRBV19 | CASSPGRNIRNTEAFF
TRBJ1-4 | TRBV19 | CASSIDRDEKLFF
TRBJ2-7 | TRBV28 | CASRPPGELVYEQYF
TRBJ2-1 | TRBV19 | CASSIGVYEQFF
TRBJ2-1 | TRBV19 | CASSITGETNEQFF
TRBJ2-7 | TRBV9 | CASSPGTSGPYEQYF
TRBJ2-2 | TRBV19 | CASSRGTNTGELFF
TRBJ2-7 | TRBV28 | CASVRTGSYEQYF
TRBJ2-1 | TRBV27 | CASSLTSGWEQFF
TRBJ2-7 | TRBV6-5 | CASRKVAGYHEQYF
TRBJ2-5 | TRBV10-3 | CAISGANQETQYF
TRBJ2-7 | TRBV18 | CASSPTSGGTSYEQYF
TRBJ2-1 | TRBV13 | CASSLSRGGNEQFF
TRBJ2-2 | TRBV27 | CASRLASSTGELFF
TRBJ2-7 | TRBV9 | CASSAGYEQYF
TRBJ2-1 | TRBV10-3 | CAITTGSNEQFF
TRBJ2-7 | TRBV7-6 | CASSLEVQPYEQYF
TRBJ1-1 | TRBV19 | CASSTDGHDTEAFF
TRBJ1-2 | TRBV5-4 | CASSGGGAGNYGYTF
TRBJ2-3 | TRBV1 | CTSSRSRSLEGLAGRRGTDTQYF
TRBJ2-7 | TRBV5-1 | CASTVAGNHEQYF
TRBJ2-7 | TRBV19 | CASSISDLGTYEQYF
TRBJ2-3 | TRBV2 | CASTRGPNFSTDTQYF
TRBJ1-5 | TRBV18 | CASSPGINRPQHF
TRBJ2-3 | TRBV2 | CASSEPLRSTDTQYF
TRBJ1-2 | TRBV5-1 | CASSLRQAYGYTF
TRBJ1-6 | TRBV27 | CASSFNRGGSPLHF
TRBJ2-7 | TRBV2 | CASSGPAGLDYEQYF
TRBJ1-2 | TRBV25-1 | CASSRYGTNYGYTF
TRBJ2-3 | TRBV11-2 | CASSRLTSGSTDTQYF
TRBJ1-5 | TRBV18 | CASSGTGQTNQPQHF
TRBJ2-3 | TRBV4-2 | CASSQEGLGDSDTQYF
TRBJ2-1 | TRBV2 | CASRRAENNEQFF